This TCR beta chain derives from a study of long-term antiretroviral therapy in people with HIV. Per donor, a minimum of one pre-ART and a minimum of two post-ART PBMC samples were available. Participants who had HIV were, without exception, treated in the United States. Points from the study as a whole: It was not possible to obtain data on ART adherence, viral resistance or therapy changes.

The germline gives CDR1 MGHRA, CDR2 YSYEKL. Trimming took 6 bases from V and 4 from J; bases not matched to a gene: 3. The CDR3 contains 14 residues. At survey level, the immunoSEQ assay was run in its v3.0 version. Assay: immunoSEQ multiplex PCR; the TCRdb copy retains only in-frame clones and omits some. Altogether some 25,000 clones are present, just over 85% being singletons, with the ten largest covering 5.3%. On this clone: Its cognate antigen is unknown.

This material consisted of unsorted PBMCs, taken around 4.6 years after starting antiretroviral therapy. This sequence originates from a man aged 25-40 years with HIV. J is TRBJ2-3 and V is TRBV4-1, with TRBD1 matching 11 bases. The DNA for the CDR3 is TGCGCCAGCAGGCGGACAGGGGGCGCAGATACGCAGTATTTT. Amino acids: CASRRTGGADTQYF.